Listed here is a single T cell receptor beta chain. Antigen unknown. When replicate PCRs were run on sorted subsets, they used approximately 0.2 ug DNA, some 30,000 T cell genomes. TCRdb's copy holds only in-frame clones and misses some; the assay was immunoSEQ multiplex PCR. The table has about a million clones, 60% to 85% seen once. The sample is drawn from a study of shared clonotypes between healthy human individuals. Overall study context: A couple of women and a few men aged 18 to 49 served as donors. General study findings and limits: Relative to clonotypes present in all four donors, those not shared had lower generation probabilities.

Trimming took 2 bases from V and 11 from J, leaving 13 bases between them. The CDR3 has 13 residues. The germline V gene encodes CDR1 SGHTA and CDR2 FQGNSA. Negatively enriched CD4+ T cells were divided by CD45RA into naive and memory. Sequences were obtained from memory CD4+ T cells from PBMCs. This sample's subset: CD45RA-negative fraction. The sequence was obtained from a man between 18 and 29 years old in good health. Some clones in this sample may be carry-over from other donors' samples. J is TRBJ2-1 and V is TRBV7-2; weak D call: TRBD2 (6 bases). This CDR3 is CASSLLSGGKQFF. The CDR3 bases are TGTGCCAGCAGCTTACTTTCCGGCGGGAAGCAGTTCTTC.